This entry lists 30 T cell receptor beta chains sequenced from one sample in a study of control samples from healthy donors and cancer patients (dated by TCRdb to 2018 to 2021). Receptors were amplified or captured by the immunoSEQ multiplex PCR assay. TCRdb obtained this table from immuneACCESS and retained in-frame rearrangements with V and J assigned. These tables miss some clones; where compared with another copy, unresolved V genes account for less than half of the shortfall, and the remainder is unexplained. The sample yields about 160,000 clones; 94% were counted once. The ten largest clonotypes hold 8.5% of the sample. Sequences were obtained from blood. Receptors originate from a woman in her thirties or forties in good health.

CDR3 DNA sequence: TGTGCCAGCAGTGAGCTAGACAGGCTCTCTGGAAACACCATATATTTT. Protein sequence: CASSELDRLSGNTIYF. The chain joins TRBV25-1 to TRBJ1-3; possible D gene TRBD1, 6 bases. This CDR3 spans 16 amino acids. V lost 3 bases and J 0 bases, leaving 12 bases between the germline ends. From germline, CDR1 is MGHDK and CDR2 SYGVNS.

J is TRBJ2-3 and V is TRBV24-1, with 8 positions matching TRBD1. The germline V gene encodes CDR1 KGHDR and CDR2 SFDVKD. The V segment lost 2 bases and the J segment 1 base; nucleotides outside the gene matches: 4. The CDR3 totals 16 residues. The CDR3 nucleotides are TGTGCCACCAGTGATTCTCACAGGGGGGGCACAGATACGCAGTATTTT. Its protein is CATSDSHRGGTDTQYF.

CDR3 DNA sequence: TGTGCCACCATGTTGCACCAAGAGACCCAGTACTTC. Residues: CATMLHQETQYF. The chain has TRBV12-3 or TRBV12-4 and TRBJ2-5; D remains ambiguous. CDR3 length equals 12 residues. V lost 10 bases, J lost 0 bases, and 9 bases lay in between.

The CDR3 loop is CASTSGSGANYGYTF. For the CDR3, the DNA is TGTGCCAGTACTTCAGGGTCAGGAGCTAACTATGGCTACACCTTC. The chain employs TRBV19 and TRBJ1-2, with D possibly being TRBD1 (5 bases). V dropped 7 bases and J dropped 0 bases, with 15 bases sitting between them. Germline CDR1 reads LNHDA; CDR2 reads SQIVND (reference sequence). The CDR3 extends over 15 amino acids.

The table lists this clone with a count of one. The chain combines TRBV7-9 with TRBJ1-5; D is ambiguous. In germline, CDR1 is SEHNR, CDR2 FQNEAQ (reference sequence). This CDR3 region has 14 residues. V was pared by 4 bases and J by 0 bases, with 7 bases between. The CDR3 DNA sequence: TGTGCCAGCAGCTGGCAGGATAGCAATCAGCCCCAGCATTTT. This gives the protein CASSWQDSNQPQHF. Complete variable domain (other parts from reference TRBV7-9 and TRBJ1-5): DTGVSQNPRHKITKRGQNVTFRCDPISEHNRLYWYRQTLGQGPEFLTYFQNEAQLEKSRLLSDRFSAERPKGSFSTLEIQRTEQGDSAMYLCASSWQDSNQPQHFGDGTRLSIL.

CDR3 DNA: TGTGCCAGCAGTGAGACGCTCCACCCGGGCACTGAAGCTTTCTTT. This encodes CASSETLHPGTEAFF. This sequence joins TRBV25-1 and TRBJ1-1; D gene ambiguous. The CDR3 contains 15 residues. Germline V gene sequence: CDR1 MGHDK, CDR2 SYGVNS. The ends were cut back, 3 bases at V and 4 bases at J, with 15 bases in the middle.

The chain combines TRBV15 with TRBJ1-1; D unresolved. The germline V gene has CDR1 LNHNV and CDR2 YYDKDF (reference sequence). Trimming took off 0 bases at V and 3 bases at J, with 11 bases between the two ends. The CDR3 totals 15 residues. CDR3: CATSREVNLDTEAFF. The DNA for the CDR3 is TGTGCCACCAGCAGAGAAGTGAATCTGGACACTGAAGCTTTCTTT.

The chain uses TRBV2 and TRBJ2-1, with D perhaps TRBD2 (5 bases). CDR1 is SNHLY, CDR2 FYNNEI, per germline. V was shortened by 3 bases and J by 10 bases, with 7 bases between the two germline ends. The CDR3 totals 11 residues. The CDR3 DNA reads as TGTGCCAGCAGTGAGGGAGCCGAGCAGTTCTTC. Its translation is CASSEGAEQFF.

The gene calls are TRBV9 and TRBJ2-3, with TRBD1 as a possible D gene (5 bases). The germline V gene has CDR1 SGDLS and CDR2 YYNGEE. V dropped 0 bases and J dropped 4 bases, with 12 bases sitting between them. The CDR3 loop spans 15 amino acids. The CDR3: CASSVGDSRADTQYF. CDR3 in DNA: TGTGCCAGCAGCGTAGGAGATAGCAGGGCAGATACGCAGTATTTT.

The chain is built from TRBV19 and TRBJ2-1; D remains unclear. Germline CDR1 and CDR2: LNHDA and SQIVND (reference sequence). Trimming stripped 7 bases from V and 0 bases from J, with 16 bases between. CDR3 length equals 16 residues. In DNA form, the CDR3 reads TGTGCCAGTACCCCGTCCCACTACCGCTCCTACAATGAGCAGTTCTTC. Its translation is CASTPSHYRSYNEQFF. Based on the CDR3 plus reference TRBV19 and TRBJ2-1, the full variable domain is DGGITQSPKYLFRKEGQNVTLSCEQNLNHDAMYWYRQDPGQGLRLIYYSQIVNDFQKGDIAEGYSVSREKKESFPLTVTSAQKNPTAFYLCASTPSHYRSYNEQFFGPGTRLTVL.

The J gene is TRBJ2-7, the V gene TRBV5-6; no clear D. The germline V gene has CDR1 SGHDT and CDR2 YYEEEE. The CDR3 is 13 amino acids. V shed 0 bases and J shed 5 bases, with 9 bases lying between them. The CDR3 sequence is CASSLDLDHEQYF. DNA for the CDR3: TGTGCCAGCAGCTTGGACCTCGACCACGAGCAGTACTTC.

The genes are TRBV2 and TRBJ2-1, with 7 bases identical to TRBD2. V was pared by 5 bases and J by 5 bases, with 3 bases of the junction left unmatched. Germline V gives CDR1 SNHLY, CDR2 FYNNEI. This CDR3 region has 13 residues. The CDR3 nucleotides are TGTGCCAGCAGTACCCGGGAGGACAATGAGCAGTTCTTC. Amino acids: CASSTREDNEQFF.

Within the sample, this clone is medium-sized. This chain uses TRBV10-3 with TRBJ1-2, with TRBD1 matching 7 bases. The CDR3 extends over 16 amino acids. Germline CDR1 ENHRY, CDR2 SYGVKD. V shed 0 bases and J 1 base; nucleotides not matched to a gene: 5. Here the CDR3 reads CAISESSGQRNYGYTF. The CDR3 coding sequence is TGTGCCATCAGTGAGTCCTCGGGACAGCGTAACTATGGCTACACCTTC.

The CDR3 DNA reads as TGTGCCAGCAGCTCTACAGGGTCGGGCACTGAAGCTTTCTTT. This gives the protein CASSSTGSGTEAFF. V usage is TRBV11-3 and J usage is TRBJ1-1, with a tentative D call TRBD1 (6 bases). Germline CDR1 reads SGHNT; CDR2 reads YENEEA. This CDR3 has 14 amino acids. V was cut by 4 bases and J by 4 bases, with 13 bases left in between.

The CDR3 loop is CASSLSGRRGHEQYF. The CDR3 region has the DNA TGTGCCAGCAGCTTATCAGGCAGGAGGGGACACGAGCAGTACTTC. The chain joins TRBV7-2 to TRBJ2-7; maybe TRBD2 (6 bases). CDR3 length: 15 residues. Germline V gene sequence: CDR1 SGHTA, CDR2 FQGNSA. Trimming pared 2 bases from V and 5 bases from J, leaving 16 bases between.

The genes are TRBV12-3 or TRBV12-4 and TRBJ2-5; D ambiguous. Trimming took 6 bases from V and 4 from J, leaving 12 bases between them. This CDR3 contains 13 residues. The CDR3 DNA follows: TGTGCCAGCAGGGGCGTGGTGTCAGAGACCCAGTACTTC. As protein: CASRGVVSETQYF.

The V call is TRBV24-1, the J call TRBJ2-3; the D is unclear. V was cut by 5 bases and J by 8 bases, with 13 bases left in between. There are 13 residues in the CDR3. CDR1 is KGHDR, CDR2 SFDVKD, per germline. This CDR3 is CATSGGYESTQYF. CDR3 bases: TGTGCCACCAGTGGTGGTTATGAGAGTACGCAGTATTTT.

This clone was seen a single time. V gene TRBV5-1 combines with J gene TRBJ2-2; TRBD2 is a possible D gene (6 bases). There are 15 residues in the CDR3. The V gene's germline CDR1 is SGHRS and CDR2 YFSETQ. The V gene lost 5 bases and the J gene lost 7 bases, with 18 bases spanning the gap. The CDR3 is CASRRDFSVGGELFF. The CDR3 nucleotides read TGCGCCAGCAGGCGGGACTTTAGCGTGGGCGGGGAGCTGTTTTTT.

The chain couples TRBV6-5 to TRBJ1-1; possibly TRBD1 for D (5 bases). The CDR3 has 14 residues. V was pared by 6 bases and J by 4 bases, with 15 bases between. Germline V gene sequence: CDR1 MNHEY, CDR2 SVGAGI. Written as DNA, the CDR3 is TGTGCCAGCAGCCAACAGGTTGGGCGCACTGAAGCTTTCTTT. This codes for CASSQQVGRTEAFF.

The V call is TRBV4-1, the J call TRBJ2-1; perhaps TRBD2 as D (5 bases). Trimming stripped 4 bases from V and 7 bases from J, with 14 bases between. CDR1 MGHRA and CDR2 YSYEKL come from the germline V gene. This CDR3 is built from 14 residues. CDR3 coding DNA: TGCGCCAGCAGCCCGCCGGACTCTCGGAATGAGCAGTTCTTC. Translating it yields CASSPPDSRNEQFF.

This clone was detected only once. V gene TRBV27 combines with J gene TRBJ1-5; D unclear. CDR3 size: 15 residues. The germline V gene has CDR1 MNHEY and CDR2 SMNVEV (reference sequence). Trimming took off 0 bases at V and 1 base at J, with 7 bases between the two ends. The CDR3 nucleotides read TGTGCCAGCAGTTTATCGTTCGACAGCAATCAGCCCCAGCATTTT. Amino acid sequence: CASSLSFDSNQPQHF.

V and J are TRBV7-6 and TRBJ2-5; 13 bases line up with TRBD2. The V gene's germline CDR1 is SGHVS and CDR2 FNYEAQ. The length of the CDR3 is 16 residues. Trimming at V came to 2 bases and at J to 4 bases, leaving 4 bases not matched to a gene. The CDR3 DNA is TGTGCCAGCAGCTTATCGGGACTAGCGGGGTTAGAGACCCAGTACTTC. Its protein product is CASSLSGLAGLETQYF.

The chain couples TRBV27 to TRBJ2-1; TRBD2 is a possible D gene (6 bases). Germline assignment: CDR1 MNHEY and CDR2 SMNVEV (reference sequence). This CDR3 is 13 amino acids long. V was pared by 0 bases and J by 9 bases, with 9 bases between. The CDR3 bases are TGTGCCAGCAGTTTATCGCAGGAGGGTGAGCAGTTCTTC. This encodes CASSLSQEGEQFF.

The chain carries TRBV13 and TRBJ2-7, with no clear D. Trimming took 8 bases from V and 2 from J, leaving 16 bases between them. The CDR3 consists of 14 residues. Germline CDR1 and CDR2: PRHDT and FYEKMQ (reference sequence). As DNA, the CDR3 is TGTGCCAGCTCGGCCCTACAGAGTACCTACGAGCAGTACTTC. Protein sequence: CASSALQSTYEQYF.

The genes are TRBV4-3 and TRBJ1-1; D call uncertain. Germline CDR1 and CDR2: LGHNA and YSLEER. The length of the CDR3 is 15 residues. The V and J ends lost 4 bases and 1 base respectively, with 13 bases between them. Written as DNA, the CDR3 is TGCGCCAGCAGCCGGTCCCAAGCGACGAACACTGAAGCTTTCTTT. It specifies CASSRSQATNTEAFF.

This clone came up a few times. The V call is TRBV19, the J call TRBJ2-1; possible D gene TRBD2, 5 bases. Germline CDR1 is LNHDA and CDR2 is SQIVND (reference sequence). Trimming took off 2 bases at V and 4 bases at J, with 12 bases between the two ends. The CDR3 length is 15 residues. The CDR3 sequence: CASSISDSPYNEQFF. The CDR3 region has the DNA TGTGCCAGTAGTATATCGGACTCACCGTACAATGAGCAGTTCTTC.

This sequence joins TRBV6-2 or TRBV6-3 and TRBJ1-5; D unclear. Germline-derived CDR1 and CDR2 are MNHEY and SVGEGT. Trimming pared 0 bases from V and 8 bases from J, leaving 11 bases between. The CDR3 loop spans 14 amino acids. DNA for the CDR3: TGTGCCAGCAGTTACTCCAGAAAGTGGGAGCCCCAGCATTTT. It is translated as CASSYSRKWEPQHF.

This chain joins TRBV3-1 (or the pseudogene TRBV3-2) and TRBJ1-3; D unclear. Trimming took 1 base from V and 3 from J, leaving 10 bases between them. The CDR3 loop spans 15 amino acids. Looked up from germline, CDR1 is LGHDT and CDR2 is YNNKEL (reference sequence). For the CDR3, the DNA is TGTGCCAGCAGCCAAGTAGGCACCCTTGGAAACACCATATATTTT. As protein: CASSQVGTLGNTIYF.

This clone was recorded only once. Additional DNA sequences in this sample encode the identical CDR3. The V and J genes are TRBV9 and TRBJ1-1; D is undetermined. V was clipped by 1 base and J by 1 base, with 5 bases between them. Germline V gene data show CDR1 as SGDLS and CDR2 as YYNGEE. The CDR3 has 13 amino acids. The CDR3 spells CASSVTANTEAFF. In DNA, the CDR3 is TGTGCCAGCAGCGTAACGGCGAACACTGAAGCTTTCTTT.

The chain recombines TRBV2 with TRBJ1-1; a weak D match, TRBD1 (5 bases). The V gene's germline CDR1 is SNHLY and CDR2 FYNNEI. This CDR3 is built from 13 residues. The V end was cut by 5 bases, the J end by 11 bases, with 18 bases between. The CDR3 loop reads CASSIGQSSGAFF. The DNA for the CDR3 is TGTGCCAGCAGTATAGGACAATCCTCTGGGGCTTTCTTT.